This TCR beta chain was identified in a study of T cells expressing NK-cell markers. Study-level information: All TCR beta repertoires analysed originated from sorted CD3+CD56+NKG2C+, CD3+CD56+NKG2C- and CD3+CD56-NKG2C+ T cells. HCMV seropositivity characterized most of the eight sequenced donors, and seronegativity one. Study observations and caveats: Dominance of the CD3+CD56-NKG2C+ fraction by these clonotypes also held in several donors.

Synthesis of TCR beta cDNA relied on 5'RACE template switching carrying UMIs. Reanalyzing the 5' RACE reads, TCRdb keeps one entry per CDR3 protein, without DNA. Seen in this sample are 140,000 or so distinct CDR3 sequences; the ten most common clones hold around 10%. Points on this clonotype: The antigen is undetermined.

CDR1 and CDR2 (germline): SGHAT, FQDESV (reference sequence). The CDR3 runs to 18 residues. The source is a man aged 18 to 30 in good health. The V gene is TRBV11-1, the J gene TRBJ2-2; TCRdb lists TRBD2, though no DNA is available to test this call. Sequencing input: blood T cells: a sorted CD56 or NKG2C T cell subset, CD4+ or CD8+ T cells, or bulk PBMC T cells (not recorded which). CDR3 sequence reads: CASSSLLAGALDTGELFF.